This TCR beta chain stems from a study of OX40 agonist ivuxolimab in advanced cancers. Study details: Hepatocellular carcinoma, melanoma, renal cell or head and neck cancer occurred in dose-escalation patients. Partial responses were seen in three patients, one with hepatocellular carcinoma and two with cutaneous melanoma. General observations from the study: Expansion of clones was among the lowest in partial responders at 0.1-3.0 mg/kg. The CD4+ and CD8+ T cells in the blood had expanded clonally by week 6 at 0.1 to 3.0 mg/kg.

V shed 3 bases and J shed 4 bases, with 12 bases lying between them. This CDR3 contains 14 residues. Germline V gives CDR1 SGHRS, CDR2 YFSETQ. A remark on this clone: Its antigen is unknown.

Sequencing was performed with immunoSEQ multiplex PCR; in TCRdb, only in-frame clones are kept and a portion is missing. The sample has 67,000 or so clones; approximately 89% are singletons. This TCR derives from an adult with an advanced solid tumor such as melanoma, head and neck, liver or kidney cancer. The material sequenced was CD4+ or CD8+ T cells sorted from blood, taken in a trial of the OX40 agonist ivuxolimab. The chain couples TRBV5-1 to TRBJ2-3; no reliable D call. CDR3 protein: CASSSGQDPDTQYF. The CDR3, as DNA: TGCGCCAGCAGCTCCGGCCAGGACCCAGATACGCAGTATTTT.